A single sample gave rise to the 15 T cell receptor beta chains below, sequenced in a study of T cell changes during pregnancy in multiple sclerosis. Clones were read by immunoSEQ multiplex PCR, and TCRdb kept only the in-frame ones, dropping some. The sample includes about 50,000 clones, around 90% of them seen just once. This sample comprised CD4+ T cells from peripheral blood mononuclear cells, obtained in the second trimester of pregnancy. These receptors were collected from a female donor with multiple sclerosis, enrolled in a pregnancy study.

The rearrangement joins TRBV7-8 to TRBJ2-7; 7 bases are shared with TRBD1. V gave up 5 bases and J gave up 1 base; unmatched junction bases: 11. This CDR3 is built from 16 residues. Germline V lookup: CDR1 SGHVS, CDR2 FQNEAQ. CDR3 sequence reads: CASSEAGTVLSYEQYF. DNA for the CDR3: TGTGCCAGCAGCGAAGCCGGGACAGTGTTATCCTACGAGCAGTACTTC.

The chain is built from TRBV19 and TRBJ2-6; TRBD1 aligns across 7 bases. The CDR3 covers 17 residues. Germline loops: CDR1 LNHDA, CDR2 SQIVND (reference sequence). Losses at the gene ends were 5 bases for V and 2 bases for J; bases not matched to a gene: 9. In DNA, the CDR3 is TGTGCCAGTAGTTTGAACAGGGGAATACCTGGGGCCAACGTCCTGACTTTC. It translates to CASSLNRGIPGANVLTF.

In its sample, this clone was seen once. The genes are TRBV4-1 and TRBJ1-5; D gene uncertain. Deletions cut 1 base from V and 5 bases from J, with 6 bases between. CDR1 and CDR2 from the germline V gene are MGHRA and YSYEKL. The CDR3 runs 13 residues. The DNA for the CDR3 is TGCGCCAGCAGCCAAGTCGGGGATCAGCCCCAGCATTTT. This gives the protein CASSQVGDQPQHF.

CDR3 bases: TGTGCCAGCAGCCCCACGTGGAGGGCCTATGGCTACACCTTC. Amino acid sequence: CASSPTWRAYGYTF. The chain couples TRBV5-6 to TRBJ1-2; D is ambiguous. V dropped 4 bases and J dropped 4 bases, with 14 bases sitting between them. Germline CDR1 is SGHDT and CDR2 is YYEEEE. The CDR3 loop spans 14 amino acids.

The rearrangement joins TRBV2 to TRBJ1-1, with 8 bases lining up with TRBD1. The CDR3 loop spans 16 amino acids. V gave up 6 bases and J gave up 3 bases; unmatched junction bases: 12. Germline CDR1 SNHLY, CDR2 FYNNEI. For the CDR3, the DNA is TGTGCCAGCAGGGCAGGACAGGGAGCCCTGTACACTGAAGCTTTCTTT. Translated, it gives CASRAGQGALYTEAFF. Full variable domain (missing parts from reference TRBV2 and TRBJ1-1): EPEVTQTPSHQVTQMGQEVILRCVPISNHLYFYWYRQILGQKVEFLVSFYNNEISEKSEIFDDQFSVERPDGSNFTLKIRSTKLEDSAMYFCASRAGQGALYTEAFFGQGTRLTVV.

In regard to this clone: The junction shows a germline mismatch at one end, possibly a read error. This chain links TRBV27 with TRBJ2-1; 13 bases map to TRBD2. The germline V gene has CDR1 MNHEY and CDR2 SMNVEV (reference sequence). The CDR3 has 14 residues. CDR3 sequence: CASSLRLAGGLTLF. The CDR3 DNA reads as TGTGCCAGCAGTCTCCGACTAGCGGGGGGACTCACGCTCTTC.

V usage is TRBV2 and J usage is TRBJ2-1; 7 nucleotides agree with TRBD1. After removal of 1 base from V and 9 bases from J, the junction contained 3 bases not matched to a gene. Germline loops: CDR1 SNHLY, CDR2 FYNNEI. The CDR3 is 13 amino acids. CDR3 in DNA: TGTGCCAGCAGTGAAGAGGGGGCGGGTGAGCAGTTCTTC. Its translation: CASSEEGAGEQFF.

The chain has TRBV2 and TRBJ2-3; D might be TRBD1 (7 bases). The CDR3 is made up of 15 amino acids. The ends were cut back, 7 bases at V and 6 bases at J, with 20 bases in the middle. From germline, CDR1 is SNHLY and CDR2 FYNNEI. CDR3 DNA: TGTGCCAGCAAAAGGGGGGTCCCGGGACAGGATACGCAGTATTTT. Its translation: CASKRGVPGQDTQYF.

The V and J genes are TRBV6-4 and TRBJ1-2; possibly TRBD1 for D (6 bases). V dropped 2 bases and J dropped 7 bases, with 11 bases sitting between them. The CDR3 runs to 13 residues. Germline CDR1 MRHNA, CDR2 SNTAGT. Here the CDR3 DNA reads TGTGCCAGCAGTGACCAGACAGGAGGTGGCTACACCTTC. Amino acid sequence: CASSDQTGGGYTF.

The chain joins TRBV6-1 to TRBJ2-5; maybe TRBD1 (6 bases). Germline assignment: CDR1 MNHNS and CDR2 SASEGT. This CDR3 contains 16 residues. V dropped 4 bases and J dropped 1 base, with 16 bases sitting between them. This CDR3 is CASSGKDSSFQETQYF. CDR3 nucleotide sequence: TGTGCCAGCAGTGGGAAGGACAGTAGTTTCCAAGAGACCCAGTACTTC.

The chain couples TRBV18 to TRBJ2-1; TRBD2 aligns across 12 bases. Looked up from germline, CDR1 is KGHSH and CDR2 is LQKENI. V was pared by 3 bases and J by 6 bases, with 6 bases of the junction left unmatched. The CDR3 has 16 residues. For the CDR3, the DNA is TGTGCCAGCTCACCCCCTAGCGGGGGGGTGGGCAATGAGCAGTTCTTC. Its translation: CASSPPSGGVGNEQFF. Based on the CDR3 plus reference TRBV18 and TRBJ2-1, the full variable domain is NAGVMQNPRHLVRRRGQEARLRCSPMKGHSHVYWYRQLPEEGLKFMVYLQKENIIDESGMPKERFSAEFPKEGPSILRIQQVVRGDSAAYFCASSPPSGGVGNEQFFGPGTRLTVL.

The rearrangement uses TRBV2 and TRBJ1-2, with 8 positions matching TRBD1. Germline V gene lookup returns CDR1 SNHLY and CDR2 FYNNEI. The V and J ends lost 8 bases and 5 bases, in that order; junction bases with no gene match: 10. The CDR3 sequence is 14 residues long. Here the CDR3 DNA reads TGTGCCAGCGCAGAACGGGACAGGAGTTATGGCTACACCTTC. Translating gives CASAERDRSYGYTF.

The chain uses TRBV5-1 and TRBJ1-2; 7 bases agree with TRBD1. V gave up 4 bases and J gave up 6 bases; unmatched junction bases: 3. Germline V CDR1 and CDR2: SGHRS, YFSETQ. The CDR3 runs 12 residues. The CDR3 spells CASSTDRDGYTF. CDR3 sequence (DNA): TGCGCCAGCAGCACTGACAGGGATGGCTACACCTTC.

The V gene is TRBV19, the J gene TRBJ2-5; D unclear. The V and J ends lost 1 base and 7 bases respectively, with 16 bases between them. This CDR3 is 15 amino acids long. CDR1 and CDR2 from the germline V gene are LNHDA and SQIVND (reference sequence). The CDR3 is CASSIGGQVGPTQYF. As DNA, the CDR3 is TGTGCCAGTAGTATAGGTGGGCAAGTGGGTCCGACCCAGTACTTC.

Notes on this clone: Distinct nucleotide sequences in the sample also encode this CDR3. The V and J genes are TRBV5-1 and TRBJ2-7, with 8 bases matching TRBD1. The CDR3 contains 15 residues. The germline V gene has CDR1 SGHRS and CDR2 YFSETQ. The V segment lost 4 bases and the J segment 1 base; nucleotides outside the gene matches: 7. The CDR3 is CASSPRQGTSYEQYF. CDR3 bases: TGCGCCAGCAGCCCACGACAGGGGACATCCTACGAGCAGTACTTC. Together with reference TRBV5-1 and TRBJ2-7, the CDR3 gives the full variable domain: KAGVTQTPRYLIKTRGQQVTLSCSPISGHRSVSWYQQTPGQGLQFLFEYFSETQRNKGNFPGRFSGRQFSNSRSEMNVSTLELGDSALYLCASSPRQGTSYEQYFGPGTRLTVT.